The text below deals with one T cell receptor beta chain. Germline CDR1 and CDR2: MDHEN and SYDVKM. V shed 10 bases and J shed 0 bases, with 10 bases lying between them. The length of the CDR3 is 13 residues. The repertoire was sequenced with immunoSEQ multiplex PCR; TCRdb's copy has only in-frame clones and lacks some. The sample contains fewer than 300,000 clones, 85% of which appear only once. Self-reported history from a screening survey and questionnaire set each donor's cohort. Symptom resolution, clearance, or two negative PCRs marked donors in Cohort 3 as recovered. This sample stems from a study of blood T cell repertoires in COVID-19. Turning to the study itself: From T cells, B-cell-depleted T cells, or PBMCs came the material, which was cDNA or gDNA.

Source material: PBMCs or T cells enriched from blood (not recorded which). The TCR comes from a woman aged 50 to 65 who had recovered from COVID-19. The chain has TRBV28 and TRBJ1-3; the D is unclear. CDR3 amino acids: CATRGTSGNTIYF. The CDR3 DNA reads TGTGCCACCCGCGGCACCTCTGGAAACACCATATATTTT. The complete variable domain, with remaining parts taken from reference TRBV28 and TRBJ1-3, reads DVKVTQSSRYLVKRTGEKVFLECVQDMDHENMFWYRQDPGLGLRLIYFSYDVKMKEKGDIPEGYSVSREKKERFSLILESASTNQTSMYLCATRGTSGNTIYFGEGSWLTVV.